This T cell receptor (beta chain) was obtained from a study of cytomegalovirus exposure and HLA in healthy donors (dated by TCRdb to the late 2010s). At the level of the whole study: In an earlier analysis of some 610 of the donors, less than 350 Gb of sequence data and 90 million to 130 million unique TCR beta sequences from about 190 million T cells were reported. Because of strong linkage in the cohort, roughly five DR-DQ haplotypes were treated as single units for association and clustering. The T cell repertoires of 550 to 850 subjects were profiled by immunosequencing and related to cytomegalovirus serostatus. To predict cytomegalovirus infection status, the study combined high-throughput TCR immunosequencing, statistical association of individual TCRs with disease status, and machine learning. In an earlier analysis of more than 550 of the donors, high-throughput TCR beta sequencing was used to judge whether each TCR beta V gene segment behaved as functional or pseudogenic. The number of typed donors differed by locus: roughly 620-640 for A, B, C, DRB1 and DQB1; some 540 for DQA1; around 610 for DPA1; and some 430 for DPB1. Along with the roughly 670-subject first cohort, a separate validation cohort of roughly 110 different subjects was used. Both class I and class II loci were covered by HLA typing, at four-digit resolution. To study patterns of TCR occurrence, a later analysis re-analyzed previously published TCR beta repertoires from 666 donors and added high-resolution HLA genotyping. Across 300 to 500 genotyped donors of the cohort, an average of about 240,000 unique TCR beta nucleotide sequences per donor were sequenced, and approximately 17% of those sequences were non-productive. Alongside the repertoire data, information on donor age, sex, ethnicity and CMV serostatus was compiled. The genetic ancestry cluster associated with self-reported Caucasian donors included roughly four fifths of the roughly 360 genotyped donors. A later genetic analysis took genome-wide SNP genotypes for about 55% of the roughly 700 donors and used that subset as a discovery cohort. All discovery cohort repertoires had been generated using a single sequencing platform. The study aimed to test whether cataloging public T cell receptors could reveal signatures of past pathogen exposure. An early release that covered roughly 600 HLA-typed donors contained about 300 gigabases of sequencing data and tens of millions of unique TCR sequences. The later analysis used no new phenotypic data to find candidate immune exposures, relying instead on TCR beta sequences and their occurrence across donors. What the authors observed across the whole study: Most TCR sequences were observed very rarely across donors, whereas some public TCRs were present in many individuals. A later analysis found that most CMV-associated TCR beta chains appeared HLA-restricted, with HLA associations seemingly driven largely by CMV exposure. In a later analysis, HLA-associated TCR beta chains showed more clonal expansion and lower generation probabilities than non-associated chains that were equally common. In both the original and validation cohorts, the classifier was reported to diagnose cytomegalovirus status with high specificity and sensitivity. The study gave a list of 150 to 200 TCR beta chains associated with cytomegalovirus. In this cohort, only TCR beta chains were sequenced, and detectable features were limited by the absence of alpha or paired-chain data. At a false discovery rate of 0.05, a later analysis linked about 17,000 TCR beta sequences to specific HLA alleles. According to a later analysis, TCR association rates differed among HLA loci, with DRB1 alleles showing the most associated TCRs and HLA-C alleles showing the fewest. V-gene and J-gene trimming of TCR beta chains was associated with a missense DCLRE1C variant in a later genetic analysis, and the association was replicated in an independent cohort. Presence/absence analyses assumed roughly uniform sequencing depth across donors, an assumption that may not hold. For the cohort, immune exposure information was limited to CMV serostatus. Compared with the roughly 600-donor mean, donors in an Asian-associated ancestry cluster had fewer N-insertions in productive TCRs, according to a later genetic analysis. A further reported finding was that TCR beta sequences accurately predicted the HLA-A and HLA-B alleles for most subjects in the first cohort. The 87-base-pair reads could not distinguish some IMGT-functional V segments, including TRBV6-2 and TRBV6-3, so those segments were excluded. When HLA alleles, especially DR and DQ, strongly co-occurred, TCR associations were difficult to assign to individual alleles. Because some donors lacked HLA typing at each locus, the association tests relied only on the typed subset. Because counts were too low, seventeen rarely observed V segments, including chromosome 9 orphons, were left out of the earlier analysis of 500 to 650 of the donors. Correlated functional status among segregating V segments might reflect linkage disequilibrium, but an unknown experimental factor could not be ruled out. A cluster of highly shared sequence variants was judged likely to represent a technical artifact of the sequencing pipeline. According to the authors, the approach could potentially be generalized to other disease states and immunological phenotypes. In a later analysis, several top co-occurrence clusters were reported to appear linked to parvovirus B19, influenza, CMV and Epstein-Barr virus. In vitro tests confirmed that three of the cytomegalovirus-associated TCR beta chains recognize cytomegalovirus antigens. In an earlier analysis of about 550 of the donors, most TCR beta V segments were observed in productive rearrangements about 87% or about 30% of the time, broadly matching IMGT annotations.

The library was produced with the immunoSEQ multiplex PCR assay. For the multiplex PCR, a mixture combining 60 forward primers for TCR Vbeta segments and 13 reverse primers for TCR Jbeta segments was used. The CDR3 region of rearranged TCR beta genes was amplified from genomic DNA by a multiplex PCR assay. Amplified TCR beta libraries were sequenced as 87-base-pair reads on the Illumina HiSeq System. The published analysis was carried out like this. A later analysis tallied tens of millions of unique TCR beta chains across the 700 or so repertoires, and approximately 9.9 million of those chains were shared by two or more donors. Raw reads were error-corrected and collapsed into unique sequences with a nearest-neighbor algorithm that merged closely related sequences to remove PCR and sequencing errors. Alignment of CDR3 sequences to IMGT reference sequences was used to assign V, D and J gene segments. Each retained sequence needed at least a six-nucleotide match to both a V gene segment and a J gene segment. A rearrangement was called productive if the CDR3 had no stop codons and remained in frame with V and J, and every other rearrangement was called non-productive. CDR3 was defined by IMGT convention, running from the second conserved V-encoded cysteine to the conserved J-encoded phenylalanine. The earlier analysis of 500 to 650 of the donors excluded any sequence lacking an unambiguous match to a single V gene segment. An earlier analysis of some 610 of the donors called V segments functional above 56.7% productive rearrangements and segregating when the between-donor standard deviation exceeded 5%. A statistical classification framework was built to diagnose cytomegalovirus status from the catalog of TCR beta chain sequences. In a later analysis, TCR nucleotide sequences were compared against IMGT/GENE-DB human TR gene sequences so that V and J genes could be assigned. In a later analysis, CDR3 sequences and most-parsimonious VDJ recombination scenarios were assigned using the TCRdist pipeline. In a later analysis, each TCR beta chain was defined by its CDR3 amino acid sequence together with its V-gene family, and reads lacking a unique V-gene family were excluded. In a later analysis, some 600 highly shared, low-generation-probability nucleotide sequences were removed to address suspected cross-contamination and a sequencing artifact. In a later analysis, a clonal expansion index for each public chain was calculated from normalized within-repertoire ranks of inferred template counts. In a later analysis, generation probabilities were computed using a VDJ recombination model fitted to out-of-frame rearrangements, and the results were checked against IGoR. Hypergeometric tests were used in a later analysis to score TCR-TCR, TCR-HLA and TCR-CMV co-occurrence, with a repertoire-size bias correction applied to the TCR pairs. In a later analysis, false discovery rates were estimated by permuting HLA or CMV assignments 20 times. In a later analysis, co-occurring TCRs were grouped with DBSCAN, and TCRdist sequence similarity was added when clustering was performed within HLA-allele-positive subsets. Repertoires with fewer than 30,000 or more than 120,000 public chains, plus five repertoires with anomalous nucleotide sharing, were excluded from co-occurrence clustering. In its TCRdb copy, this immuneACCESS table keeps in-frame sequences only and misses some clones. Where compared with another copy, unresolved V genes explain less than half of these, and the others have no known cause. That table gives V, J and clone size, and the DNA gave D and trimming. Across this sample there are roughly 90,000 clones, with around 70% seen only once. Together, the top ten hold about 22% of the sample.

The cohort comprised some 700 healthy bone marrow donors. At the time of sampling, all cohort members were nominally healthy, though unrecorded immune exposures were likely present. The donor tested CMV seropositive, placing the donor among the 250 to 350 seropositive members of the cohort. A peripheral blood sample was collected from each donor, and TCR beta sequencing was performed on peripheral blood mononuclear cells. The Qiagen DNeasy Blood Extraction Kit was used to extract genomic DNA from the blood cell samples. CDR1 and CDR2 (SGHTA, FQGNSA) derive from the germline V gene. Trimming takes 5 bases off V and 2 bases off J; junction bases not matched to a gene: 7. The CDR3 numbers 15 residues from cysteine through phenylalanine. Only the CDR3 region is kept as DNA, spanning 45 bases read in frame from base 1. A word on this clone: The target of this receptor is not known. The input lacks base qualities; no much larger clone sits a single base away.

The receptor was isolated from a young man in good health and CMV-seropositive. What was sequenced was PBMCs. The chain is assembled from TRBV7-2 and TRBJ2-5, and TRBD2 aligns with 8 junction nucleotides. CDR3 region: CASSSERGTQETQYF. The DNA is TGTGCCAGCAGCAGTGAGCGGGGGACACAAGAGACCCAGTACTTC. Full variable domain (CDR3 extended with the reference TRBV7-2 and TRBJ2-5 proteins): GAGVSQSPSNKVTEKGKDVELRCDPISGHTALYWYRQSLGQGLEFLIYFQGNSAPDKSGLPSDRFSAERTGGSVSTLTIQRTQQEDSAVYLCASSSERGTQETQYFGPGTRLLVL.